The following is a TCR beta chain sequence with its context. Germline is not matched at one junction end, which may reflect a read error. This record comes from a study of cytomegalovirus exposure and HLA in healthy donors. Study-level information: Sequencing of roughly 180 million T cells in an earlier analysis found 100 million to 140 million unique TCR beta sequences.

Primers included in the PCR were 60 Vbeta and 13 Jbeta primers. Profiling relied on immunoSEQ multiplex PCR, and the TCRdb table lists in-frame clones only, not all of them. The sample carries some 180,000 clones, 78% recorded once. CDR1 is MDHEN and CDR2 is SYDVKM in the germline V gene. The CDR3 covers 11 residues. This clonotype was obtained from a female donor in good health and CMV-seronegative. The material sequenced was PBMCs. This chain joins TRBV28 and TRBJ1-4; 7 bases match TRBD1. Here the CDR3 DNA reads TGTGCCAGCATCAACAAGGGGGCGATGATTTTT. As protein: CASINKGAMIF. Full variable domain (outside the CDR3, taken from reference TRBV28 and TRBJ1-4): DVKVTQSSRYLVKRTGEKVFLECVQDMDHENMFWYRQDPGLGLRLIYFSYDVKMKEKGDIPEGYSVSREKKERFSLILESASTNQTSMYLCASINKGAMIFGSGTQLSVL.